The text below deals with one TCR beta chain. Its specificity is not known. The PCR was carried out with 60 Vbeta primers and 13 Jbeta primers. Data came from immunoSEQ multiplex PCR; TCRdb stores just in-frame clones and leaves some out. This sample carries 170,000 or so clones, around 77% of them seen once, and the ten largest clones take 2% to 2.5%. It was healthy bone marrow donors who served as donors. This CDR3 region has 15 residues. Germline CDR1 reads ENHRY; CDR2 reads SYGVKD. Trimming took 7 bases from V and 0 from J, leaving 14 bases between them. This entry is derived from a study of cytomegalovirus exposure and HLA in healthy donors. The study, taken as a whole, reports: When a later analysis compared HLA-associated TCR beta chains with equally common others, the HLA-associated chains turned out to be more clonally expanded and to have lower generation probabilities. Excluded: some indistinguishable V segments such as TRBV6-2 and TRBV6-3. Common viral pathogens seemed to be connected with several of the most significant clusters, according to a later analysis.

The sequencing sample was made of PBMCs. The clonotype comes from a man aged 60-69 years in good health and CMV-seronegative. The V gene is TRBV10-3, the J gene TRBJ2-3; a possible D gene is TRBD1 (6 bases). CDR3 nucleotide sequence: TGTGCCATCACCGGGACACATCCTAGCACAGATACGCAGTATTTT. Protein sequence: CAITGTHPSTDTQYF.